This T cell receptor beta chain was recorded in a study of cytomegalovirus exposure and HLA in healthy donors. The study, taken as a whole, reports: Reportedly, HLA-A and HLA-B alleles of most subjects were accurately predicted from TCR beta. TCR beta V- and J-gene trimming, according to a later analysis, was linked to a missense DCLRE1C variant. While the bulk of TCR sequences proved rare, some public TCRs turned up in many donors.

The CDR3 runs 16 residues. V was cut by 2 bases and J by 7 bases, with 15 bases left in between. Germline V gives CDR1 KGHSH, CDR2 LQKENI. 60 Vbeta and 13 Jbeta primers were used in PCR. Repertoires were generated with immunoSEQ multiplex PCR, while TCRdb's copy carries only in-frame clones and drops some. The sample lists 150,000 to 200,000 clones, around 85% occurring once. On this clone itself: Its antigen is currently unknown.

The TCR sequence derives from a boy aged 2 to 10 in good health and CMV-seronegative. The gene calls are TRBV18 and TRBJ1-6, with D possibly being TRBD1 (5 bases). Sequenced: PBMCs. The CDR3 sequence: CASSPTGVQANSPLHF. The CDR3 DNA follows: TGTGCCAGCTCACCAACGGGGGTACAGGCAAATTCACCCCTCCACTTT.